This T cell receptor (beta chain) was sequenced during a study of tumor-infiltrating lymphocytes in primary liver carcinoma. Starting from around 0.45 ug of total RNA, TCR beta cDNA was produced with a primer in the constant region. Construction of TCR beta libraries relied on three successive nested multiplex PCR rounds employing slightly modified ARM-PCR. TRBV1-TRBV30 forward primers paired with a C-beta reverse primer were used in the first two PCR rounds, which ran approximately 10 cycles each. TCRdb analysed the multiplex PCR reads with MiXCR anew, one entry per CDR3 protein. The sample shows roughly 22,000 distinct CDR3 sequences, more than 75% of them seen only once. Co-extraction of both nucleic acids (RNA and DNA) used roughly 19-33 mg of unsorted bulk tissue. The CDR3 has 15 amino acids. To note about this clonotype: The junction and the germline gene differ at one end; a read error may be behind it.

The sequence came from a woman between 25 and 40 years old with primary liver carcinoma and hepatitis B virus infection. V usage is TRBV12-3 or TRBV12-4 and J usage is TRBJ2-5; TRBD2 might be the D (6 bases). Sample: liver tumor tissue from sampling region 2. Subset noted: tumor region T2, inferior pole. The CDR3 reads CASNTYPGSEETQYF. The CDR3 DNA sequence: TGTGCAAGCAACACCTACCCCGGGAGCGAGGAGACCCAATACTTC.